This T cell receptor beta chain was documented in a study of blood T cells in healthy people across ages (dated by TCRdb to about 2015). About the study as a whole: In model experiments, template switching captured about one uniquely barcoded TCR beta cDNA molecule for every two T cells. Four age groups were formed from the donors: young (average approximately 15 years), middle-aged (more than 35), aged (about 68) and long-lived (about 80). Using the same blood draw, the study looked at two additional independent replicas of 1 million unique cDNA reads for two donors, one aged 18 to 30 and the other aged 80 or older. To avoid experimental bias, donors of different ages were spread randomly across the sequencing lanes. Using deep sequencing normalized with unique cDNA molecular identifiers, the study measured how TCR beta repertoire diversity changes with age. Study-wide findings and limitations: Conclusive comparison of naive and antigen-experienced compartments was prevented by the profiling of bulk unsorted PBMCs. As age increased, observed TCR beta diversity per million T cells dropped in a roughly linear way, and a significant reduction was already evident by age 40. Because donor CMV infection status was unknown, age-related changes in expanded clonotypes were potentially confounded. The long-lived group showed more naive CD4+ T cells, fewer expanded clones and increased TCR diversity than the aged group, suggesting age selection. Estimates of total diversity based on one million sequenced T cells were considered lower bounds and underestimates. A strong correlation was found between observed TCR beta diversity and the percentage of naive T cells measured by flow cytometry.

Regarding this clonotype: Its target antigen remains unknown. No qualities accompany the bases; no much larger clone lies one base away.

Donors were about 36 systemically healthy Caucasian individuals from Russia aged roughly 6 to 90 years. Around 10 milliliters of peripheral blood were collected from each donor into EDTA-treated Vacutainer tubes. PBMCs were isolated by Ficoll-Paque density-gradient centrifugation, with at least 7 million obtained per sample. Total RNA, at least 5.5 micrograms per sample, was extracted from PBMCs with Trizol reagent. The percentages of naive CD45RAhigh/CD27high T cells were determined by flow cytometry on a PBMC aliquot from every donor. V and J are truncated by 6 bases and 3 bases respectively, leaving an intervening sequence of 7 bases. From a lookup of the germline V gene, CDR1 and CDR2 are SGHAT and FQNNGV. The cysteine opens and the phenylalanine closes a CDR3 of 12 amino acids. Solely the CDR3 DNA is kept, with 36 bases framed from the first base. The library was built by means of 5' RACE. The sequencer was an Illumina HiSeq 2500. A second roughly 7 to 12 cycle PCR used a sample-barcoded 5' primer and a J-beta primer mix. A template-switch 5' adaptor carrying 12 random nucleotides introduced a unique molecular identifier onto each TCR beta cDNA molecule. Each sample yielded at least 3 million CDR3-containing paired-end reads. All of the RNA was converted into first-strand cDNA using the Mint cDNA synthesis kit, with a TRBC-specific oligonucleotide serving as the primer. Following uracil-DNA glycosylase treatment, a first 18-cycle PCR with universal primers M1SS and BC2_uni_R was performed on all cDNA. As for how the authors treated the data: For normalization, 1 million high-quality reads were randomly selected from each sample, with every read carrying a distinct molecular identifier. Instead of being binned into consensus sequences, reads with shared molecular identifiers were discarded. MiTCR, set to a Q25 quality threshold and the strictest error-elimination algorithm, was used for CDR3 identification, clonotype clustering and error correction. A nonparametric unseen species model with Euler transformation was used to estimate a lower bound on total TCR beta diversity. The public sequencing data were trimmed at Q25 with fastp and processed into clonotypes with MiXCR by TCRdb, which kept only in-frame beta chains. For every CDR3 protein sequence, its rows merge into one entry that carries the most common genes and DNA. These V and J calls originate from TCRdb's pipeline instead of the authors' own analysis. This sample has 1.2 million to 1.5 million distinct CDR3 sequences in its table, and approximately 59% of those were observed once. The ten largest make up 6.5% to 8.5% of the sample.

The TCR was taken from a man between 18 and 35 years old in good health. Specimen: blood. The chain is encoded by TRBV11-2 joined to TRBJ2-3; no D gene call is confident. Read as DNA, the sequence is TGTGCCAGCAGATCGCCTACAGATACGCAGTATTTT. The translation is CASRSPTDTQYF.